What follows are 28 T cell receptor beta chains derived from one specimen sequenced in a study of cytomegalovirus exposure and HLA in healthy donors. Sequencing used immunoSEQ multiplex PCR; TCRdb keeps in-frame clones, though not all of them. The sample consists of some 160,000 clones, roughly 91% of them appearing once. Sequencing was performed on PBMCs. These receptors were collected from a man aged 18 to 29 in good health and CMV-seronegative.

V usage is TRBV5-1 and J usage is TRBJ2-5; D remains ambiguous. The CDR3 extends over 12 amino acids. V was cut by 4 bases and J by 0 bases, with 4 bases left in between. Germline V CDR1 and CDR2: SGHRS, YFSETQ. CDR3 coding DNA: TGCGCCAGCAGCGCGGACCAAGAGACCCAGTACTTC. As protein: CASSADQETQYF.

This clone showed up just once. The genes are TRBV28 and TRBJ1-2; D call uncertain. Germline values: CDR1 MDHEN, CDR2 SYDVKM. V lost 3 bases to trimming and J lost 4 bases, with 15 bases between them. This CDR3 is 15 amino acids long. DNA for the CDR3: TGTGCCAGCAGTTTTCCGGGGATCGGAGTCTATGGCTACACCTTC. Its protein is CASSFPGIGVYGYTF.

This sequence joins TRBV10-3 and TRBJ1-2; 10 nucleotides line up with TRBD1. Germline values: CDR1 ENHRY, CDR2 SYGVKD. The J segment lost 8 bases and the V segment lost 5 bases, leaving 14 bases of the junction unmatched. The CDR3 sequence is 16 residues long. The CDR3: CAISKGTPGQGSGYTF. The CDR3 region has the DNA TGTGCCATCAGTAAAGGCACTCCGGGACAGGGGAGCGGCTACACCTTC.

The chain is built from TRBV4-1 and TRBJ1-3; 9 nucleotides align to TRBD1. Germline values: CDR1 MGHRA, CDR2 YSYEKL. The CDR3 spans 14 residues. Trimming at V came to 1 base and at J to 8 bases, leaving 3 bases not matched to a gene. The CDR3 protein is CASSQGTGAYTIYF. Written as DNA, the CDR3 is TGCGCCAGCAGCCAAGGGACAGGGGCTTACACCATATATTTT.

The chain recombines TRBV29-1 with TRBJ2-1, with TRBD2 matching 14 bases. With V trimmed by 6 bases and J by 15 bases, 4 bases remained unmatched. The germline gives CDR1 SQVTM, CDR2 ANQGSEA. This CDR3 is built from 11 residues. The CDR3 reads CSVGLAGDGFF. The CDR3 bases are TGCAGCGTGGGACTAGCGGGAGATGGGTTCTTC.

This clone was observed a handful of times. V is TRBV19 and J is TRBJ2-7; D may be TRBD2 (6 bases). Germline V lookup: CDR1 LNHDA, CDR2 SQIVND (reference sequence). The CDR3 has 13 amino acids. Between the trimmed V and J ends, which lost 9 bases and 7 bases, there was a span of 19 bases. CDR3 nucleotides: TGTGCCAGCCGGGGTGGGGTCGCGGGGGAGCAGTACTTC. This encodes CASRGGVAGEQYF.

V gene TRBV4-3 combines with J gene TRBJ1-1; D ambiguous. V dropped 4 bases and J dropped 8 bases, with 17 bases sitting between them. The V gene's germline CDR1 is LGHNA and CDR2 YSLEER. CDR3 size: 14 residues. CDR3 sequence reads: CASSPKTVSAEAFF. For the CDR3, the DNA is TGCGCCAGCAGCCCAAAAACAGTCTCTGCCGAAGCTTTCTTT.

The V gene is TRBV29-1, the J gene TRBJ2-3; weak D call: TRBD2 (6 bases). This CDR3 region has 12 residues. CDR1 and CDR2 from the germline V gene are SQVTM and ANQGSEA. Trimming cost V 4 bases and J 6 bases, with 11 bases left between them. This CDR3 is CSVVAAGDTQYF. The CDR3 DNA sequence: TGCAGCGTTGTGGCGGCGGGGGATACGCAGTATTTT.

The J gene is TRBJ1-5, the V gene TRBV11-1; 7 nucleotides agree with TRBD1. The CDR3 is 14 residues long. The germline CDR1 and CDR2 sequences are SGHAT and FQDESV (reference sequence). V lost 1 base, J lost 9 bases, and 6 bases stayed unmatched. CDR3 amino acids: CASSLGGRGAPQHF. For the CDR3, the DNA is TGTGCCAGCAGCTTAGGTGGCAGGGGGGCGCCCCAGCATTTT.

V usage is TRBV16 and J usage is TRBJ1-2; no firm D call. The germline CDR1 and CDR2 sequences are KGHSY and FQNENV. V lost 3 bases and J lost 4, with 9 bases in between. This CDR3 contains 13 residues. CDR3 coding DNA: TGTGCCAGCAGCCAGCAGGCCATCTATGGCTACACCTTC. This codes for CASSQQAIYGYTF.

The rearrangement uses TRBV30 and TRBJ1-5; 7 positions agree with TRBD1. The V gene end was trimmed by 0 bases and the J gene end by 1 base; junction bases not matched to a gene: 3. Per the germline V gene, CDR1 is GTSNPN and CDR2 is SVGIG (reference sequence). The CDR3 extends over 15 amino acids. The CDR3: CAWSVPGGSNQPQHF. The CDR3 DNA follows: TGTGCCTGGAGTGTACCAGGGGGGAGCAATCAGCCCCAGCATTTT.

The chain combines TRBV19 with TRBJ1-1, with a possible D match to TRBD1 (6 bases). V was pared by 5 bases and J by 1 base, with 11 bases between. The CDR3 spans 14 residues. In germline, CDR1 is LNHDA, CDR2 SQIVND (reference sequence). The CDR3 protein is CASSLSRGNTEAFF. The CDR3 DNA sequence: TGTGCCAGTAGTCTGTCCAGGGGGAACACTGAAGCTTTCTTT.

The chain combines TRBV18 with TRBJ2-5; 10 nucleotides match TRBD2. The CDR3 is 13 residues long. Germline CDR1 reads KGHSH; CDR2 reads LQKENI. Trimming cost V 5 bases and J 5 bases; bases outside gene matches: 2. This chain's CDR3 is CASSTSGEETQYF. DNA of the CDR3: TGTGCCAGCTCAACTAGCGGGGAGGAGACCCAGTACTTC.

The chain joins TRBV6-5 to TRBJ1-6; 8 bases are shared with TRBD1. The CDR3 totals 14 residues. The V gene end was trimmed by 4 bases and the J gene end by 10 bases; junction bases not matched to a gene: 6. CDR1 is MNHEY, CDR2 SVGAGI, per germline. The CDR3 DNA reads as TGTGCCAGCAGTTCCGGACAGGGAAGCTCACCCCTCCACTTT. As protein: CASSSGQGSSPLHF.

V usage is TRBV7-2 and J usage is TRBJ1-1, with TRBD1 identical over 9 bases. The CDR3 spans 13 residues. V lost 5 bases, J lost 6 bases, and 4 bases stayed unmatched. Germline V gene data show CDR1 as SGHTA and CDR2 as FQGNSA. This chain's CDR3 is CASSLGTGSEAFF. The CDR3 bases are TGTGCCAGCAGCCTCGGGACAGGGTCTGAAGCTTTCTTT.

The V gene is TRBV7-9, the J gene TRBJ1-2, with D hard to call. The V gene's germline CDR1 is SEHNR and CDR2 FQNEAQ (reference sequence). Trimming stripped 1 base from V and 2 bases from J, with 8 bases between. This CDR3 region has 14 residues. This CDR3 is CASSLELSNYGYTF. CDR3 coding DNA: TGTGCCAGCAGCTTAGAATTGTCGAACTATGGCTACACCTTC.

This clone was counted a few times. The V call is TRBV21-1, the J call TRBJ2-1; TRBD2, the D gene given by the table, was not confirmed from the DNA. TRBV21-1 is flagged as a pseudogene. CDR3 length: 14 amino acids. The chain's CDR3 is CASIGGGGENEQFF. DNA for the CDR3: TGTGCCAGCATCGGCGGGGGCGGGGAAAATGAGCAGTTCTTC.

This chain joins TRBV6-5 and TRBJ2-1; tentative D call: TRBD1 (5 bases). Germline V gene lookup returns CDR1 MNHEY and CDR2 SVGAGI. The V gene lost 0 bases and the J gene lost 7 bases, with 7 bases spanning the gap. The CDR3 loop spans 13 amino acids. The CDR3 nucleotides read TGTGCCAGCAGTTACTCGAGACAGAATGAGCAGTTCTTC. As protein: CASSYSRQNEQFF.

The chain combines TRBV6-5 with TRBJ1-1; possibly TRBD1 for D (5 bases). CDR3 length: 14 amino acids. CDR1 and CDR2 (germline): MNHEY, SVGAGI. V was cut by 7 bases and J by 1 base, with 13 bases left in between. The CDR3 spells CASTKGSANTEAFF. CDR3 DNA sequence: TGTGCCAGCACCAAGGGGTCCGCGAACACTGAAGCTTTCTTT.

The gene calls are TRBV15 and TRBJ1-2, with 7 bases aligning to TRBD1. The CDR3 loop spans 14 amino acids. CDR1 is LNHNV, CDR2 YYDKDF, per germline (reference sequence). Trimming at V came to 3 bases and at J to 2 bases, leaving 3 bases not matched to a gene. CDR3: CATSRMGQNYGYTF. CDR3 coding DNA: TGTGCCACCAGCAGGATGGGACAGAACTATGGCTACACCTTC.

This rearrangement joins TRBV19 to TRBJ1-3, with no clear D. The V and J ends lost 6 bases and 4 bases respectively, with 7 bases between them. Germline loops: CDR1 LNHDA, CDR2 SQIVND (reference sequence). The CDR3 sequence is 12 residues long. The CDR3 region is CASSSLGNTIYF. The CDR3 DNA reads as TGTGCCAGTAGCTCTCTCGGAAACACCATATATTTT.

This sequence joins TRBV5-1 and TRBJ2-3, with TRBD1 identical over 7 bases. Germline assignment: CDR1 SGHRS and CDR2 YFSETQ. The CDR3 sequence is 15 residues long. J was trimmed by 2 bases and V by 2 bases; bases with no gene match: 5. CDR3 region: CASSFRQGVTDTQYF. In nucleotides, the CDR3 is TGCGCCAGCAGCTTCAGACAGGGTGTCACAGATACGCAGTATTTT.

The V call is TRBV4-3, the J call TRBJ2-7; 9 positions agree with TRBD2. The germline gives CDR1 LGHNA, CDR2 YSLEER. The CDR3 contains 17 residues. V lost 0 bases, J lost 0 bases, and 6 bases stayed unmatched. The CDR3 DNA reads as TGCGCCAGCAGCCAAGATCGGGCTAGCGGGGCCTCCTACGAGCAGTACTTC. It translates to CASSQDRASGASYEQYF.

In this sample, this clone turned up once. The genes are TRBV5-6 and TRBJ1-2, with D uncertain. CDR3 length: 14 amino acids. Trimming shortened V by 4 bases and J by 4 bases, and 14 bases separated the two germline ends. The germline V gene encodes CDR1 SGHDT and CDR2 YYEEEE. The CDR3 nucleotides are TGTGCCAGCAGCCCACAATACATTCCCTATGGCTACACCTTC. Protein: CASSPQYIPYGYTF.

V is TRBV29-1 and J is TRBJ2-1; D possibly corresponds to TRBD1 (6 bases). The CDR3 consists of 13 residues. Germline V gene sequence: CDR1 SQVTM, CDR2 ANQGSEA. The CDR3 DNA reads TGCAGTGGGGCTGACAGGCCCGTCAATGAGCAGTTCTTC. Translation: CSGADRPVNEQFF.

In its sample, this clone was seen a few times. The CDR3 spells CASSERLPYGYTF. DNA for the CDR3: TGTGCCAGCAGTGAACGACTCCCGTATGGCTACACCTTC. This chain uses TRBV6-1 with TRBJ1-2; D not resolved. The ends were cut back, 2 bases at V and 5 bases at J, with 9 bases in the middle. CDR3 size: 13 residues. CDR1 is MNHNS and CDR2 is SASEGT in the germline V gene.

The rearrangement links TRBV28 to TRBJ1-2; the D is unclear. CDR3 length: 13 residues. Germline assignment: CDR1 MDHEN and CDR2 SYDVKM. V dropped 10 bases and J dropped 6 bases, with 18 bases sitting between them. The CDR3 sequence is CATPTADTHGYTF. CDR3 in DNA: TGTGCCACGCCAACGGCGGATACTCATGGCTACACCTTC.

The chain has TRBV7-9 and TRBJ2-2; D is perhaps TRBD1 (6 bases). The CDR3 spans 14 residues. Germline values: CDR1 SEHNR, CDR2 FQNEAQ (reference sequence). Trimming pared 10 bases from V and 0 bases from J, leaving 12 bases between. CDR3 DNA sequence: TGTGCCACCGAGGACAGCACGAACACCGGGGAGCTGTTTTTT. It is translated as CATEDSTNTGELFF.